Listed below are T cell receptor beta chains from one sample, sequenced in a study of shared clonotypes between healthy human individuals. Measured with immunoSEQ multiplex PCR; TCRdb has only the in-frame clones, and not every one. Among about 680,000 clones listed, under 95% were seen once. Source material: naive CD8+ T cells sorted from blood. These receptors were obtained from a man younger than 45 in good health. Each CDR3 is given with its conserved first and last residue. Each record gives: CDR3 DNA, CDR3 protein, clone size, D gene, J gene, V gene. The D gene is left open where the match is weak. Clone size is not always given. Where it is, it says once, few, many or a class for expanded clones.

CDR3nt: TGTGCCAGCAGTGAACTAGCGGGAGAGGAGACCCAGTACTTC; CDR3aa: CASSELAGEETQYF; abundance: .; d_gene: TRBD2; j_gene: TRBJ2-5; v_gene: TRBV2
CDR3nt: TGTGCCAGCAGCTTGAATCCAGGGGGCGACTATGGCTACACCTTC; CDR3aa: CASSLNPGGDYGYTF; abundance: few; d_gene: TRBD1; j_gene: TRBJ1-2; v_gene: TRBV5-5
CDR3nt: TGTGCCAGCAGCCTATCCCGGCGGGGCTTTGACGAGCAGTACTTC; CDR3aa: CASSLSRRGFDEQYF; abundance: .; d_gene: .; j_gene: TRBJ2-7; v_gene: TRBV27
CDR3nt: TGTGCCACCAGCTCCAAGGGCCAGAACACCGGGGAGCTGTTTTTT; CDR3aa: CATSSKGQNTGELFF; abundance: .; d_gene: .; j_gene: TRBJ2-2; v_gene: TRBV15
CDR3nt: TGTGCCAGCAGTTGGGGCGCCAGCGGAAGCACAGATACGCAGTATTTT; CDR3aa: CASSWGASGSTDTQYF; abundance: once; d_gene: .; j_gene: TRBJ2-3; v_gene: TRBV2
CDR3nt: TGTGCCAGCAGCCAGACCGACAGCGGGAACCAAGAGACCCAGTACTTC; CDR3aa: CASSQTDSGNQETQYF; abundance: .; d_gene: TRBD2; j_gene: TRBJ2-5; v_gene: TRBV9
CDR3nt: TGTGCCAGCAGCTTAGAGTGGTCGGCGAACTATGGCTACACCTTC; CDR3aa: CASSLEWSANYGYTF; abundance: .; d_gene: .; j_gene: TRBJ1-2; v_gene: TRBV11-2
CDR3nt: TGCGCCAGCAGCCAAGATCCTAGCAATCTCGATGAGCAGTTCTTC; CDR3aa: CASSQDPSNLDEQFF; abundance: .; d_gene: .; j_gene: TRBJ2-1; v_gene: TRBV4-3
CDR3nt: TGTGCCAGCAGTTTTACGGGGGGCGGTGCCAAAAACATTCAGTACTTC; CDR3aa: CASSFTGGGAKNIQYF; abundance: .; d_gene: .; j_gene: TRBJ2-4; v_gene: TRBV28
CDR3nt: TGTGCCAGCAGTTACTCACCCTCCTACAATGAGCAGTTCTTC; CDR3aa: CASSYSPSYNEQFF; abundance: .; d_gene: .; j_gene: TRBJ2-1; v_gene: TRBV6-5
CDR3nt: TGCGCCAGCAGTGCGGGGACAGGGATCCACGAGCAGTACTTC; CDR3aa: CASSAGTGIHEQYF; abundance: .; d_gene: TRBD1; j_gene: TRBJ2-7; v_gene: TRBV10-1
CDR3nt: TGTGCCTGGACAGGGGGATACAATGAGCAGTTCTTC; CDR3aa: CAWTGGYNEQFF; abundance: .; d_gene: TRBD1; j_gene: TRBJ2-1; v_gene: TRBV30
CDR3nt: TGTGCCAGCAGAAGCGATCATGGGGGAGGGCCTAATGAGCAGTTCTTC; CDR3aa: CASRSDHGGGPNEQFF; abundance: .; d_gene: TRBD2; j_gene: TRBJ2-1; v_gene: TRBV5-6
CDR3nt: TGCAGCGTCCTCCGGGACAACTCCTACGAGCAGTACTTC; CDR3aa: CSVLRDNSYEQYF; abundance: .; d_gene: .; j_gene: TRBJ2-7; v_gene: TRBV29-1
CDR3nt: TGCGCCAGCAGCCAAGTCGGCAGGGGGAACTACGAGCAGTACTTC; CDR3aa: CASSQVGRGNYEQYF; abundance: .; d_gene: TRBD1; j_gene: TRBJ2-7; v_gene: TRBV4-1
CDR3nt: TGTGCCAGTAGTTTCACAGTACCTAATGAAAAACTGTTTTTT; CDR3aa: CASSFTVPNEKLFF; abundance: .; d_gene: .; j_gene: TRBJ1-4; v_gene: TRBV19
CDR3nt: TGTGCCAGCAGCCCCCTCACAGGGTACAATGAGCAGTTCTTC; CDR3aa: CASSPLTGYNEQFF; abundance: .; d_gene: .; j_gene: TRBJ2-1; v_gene: TRBV11-2
CDR3nt: TGTGCCAGCAGCCAGGGACCAGGAGAGACCCAGTACTTC; CDR3aa: CASSQGPGETQYF; abundance: .; d_gene: .; j_gene: TRBJ2-5; v_gene: TRBV6-6
CDR3nt: TGTGCCAGCAGTGAGACAAGGATCAGAAACACTGAAGCTTTCTTT; CDR3aa: CASSETRIRNTEAFF; abundance: .; d_gene: .; j_gene: TRBJ1-1; v_gene: TRBV6-1
CDR3nt: TGTGCCAGCGGGGGGGACAGCACTGAAGCTTTCTTT; CDR3aa: CASGGDSTEAFF; abundance: .; d_gene: TRBD1; j_gene: TRBJ1-1; v_gene: TRBV27
CDR3nt: TGTGCCGGGGGGAACAGGGGAGAGACCCAGTACTTC; CDR3aa: CAGGNRGETQYF; abundance: .; d_gene: .; j_gene: TRBJ2-5; v_gene: TRBV28
CDR3nt: TGTGCCACCGAAGGGAACTCCTACGAGCAGTACTTC; CDR3aa: CATEGNSYEQYF; abundance: .; d_gene: .; j_gene: TRBJ2-7; v_gene: TRBV11-2
CDR3nt: TGTGCCAGCAGCCCCCGGCCCTCAATGGGCAAAAACATTCAGTACTTC; CDR3aa: CASSPRPSMGKNIQYF; abundance: .; d_gene: .; j_gene: TRBJ2-4; v_gene: TRBV2
CDR3nt: TGTGCCAGTAGTACCGTCCCGGGACAGGGAACCCAAGAGACCCAGTACTTC; CDR3aa: CASSTVPGQGTQETQYF; abundance: .; d_gene: TRBD1; j_gene: TRBJ2-5; v_gene: TRBV19
CDR3nt: TGTGCCAGCAGCTCCCGTCGAACTAGCGGGAGGGCCAGCGAGCAGTACTTC; CDR3aa: CASSSRRTSGRASEQYF; abundance: once; d_gene: TRBD2; j_gene: TRBJ2-7; v_gene: TRBV7-9
CDR3nt: TGTGCCAGCAGCGGGAGTGGACATCGGGACAACTACGAGCAGTACTTC; CDR3aa: CASSGSGHRDNYEQYF; abundance: .; d_gene: .; j_gene: TRBJ2-7; v_gene: TRBV13
CDR3nt: TGCAGCGTAAACGGACAGGAAGGTCAGCCCCAGCATTTT; CDR3aa: CSVNGQEGQPQHF; abundance: .; d_gene: TRBD1; j_gene: TRBJ1-5; v_gene: TRBV29-1